The 26 T cell receptor beta chains below were found in one sample sequenced in a study of blood T cell repertoires in COVID-19. This table comes from immunoSEQ multiplex PCR, and its TCRdb copy is limited to in-frame clones, with some not included. The sample consists of 200,000 to 250,000 clones, approximately 80% of them appearing once. The sample taken for sequencing was peripheral blood. Source of these receptors: a woman older than 75 with COVID-19, enrolled during active disease.

This clone was detected once. CDR3 nucleotides: TGTGCCAGCTCACCAGGGACAGTCCCAGAGACCCAGTACTTC. It is translated as CASSPGTVPETQYF. The chain employs TRBV18 and TRBJ2-5; 7 bases agree with TRBD1. The CDR3 covers 14 residues. V lost 2 bases and J lost 4; bases outside the gene matches: 4. Germline loops: CDR1 KGHSH, CDR2 LQKENI.

The rearrangement joins TRBV25-1 to TRBJ2-7; TRBD1 agrees at 9 bases. Per the germline V gene, CDR1 is MGHDK and CDR2 is SYGVNS. V lost 5 bases and J lost 6; bases outside the gene matches: 11. CDR3 length: 15 residues. The DNA of the CDR3 is TGTGCCAGCAGTAGCCCGGGACAGGGACTTCGCGAGCAGTACTTC. Protein: CASSSPGQGLREQYF.

The chain is built from TRBV29-1 and TRBJ2-6, with D unresolved. The CDR3 is 13 amino acids. Trimming cost V 4 bases and J 0 bases, with 4 bases left between them. Per the germline V gene, CDR1 is SQVTM and CDR2 is ANQGSEA. The CDR3 sequence is CSVVASGANVLTF. The CDR3 DNA is TGCAGCGTTGTGGCCTCTGGGGCCAACGTCCTGACTTTC.

The chain carries TRBV6-5 and TRBJ1-2; TRBD1 matches 7 bases. Germline values: CDR1 MNHEY, CDR2 SVGAGI. There are 14 residues in the CDR3. V dropped 6 bases and J dropped 2; count of bases not matched to a gene: 6. The CDR3 nucleotides are TGTGCCAGCAGCCTAGGGGGCTTGAACTATGGCTACACCTTC. Its translation: CASSLGGLNYGYTF.

J is TRBJ2-1 and V is TRBV4-1, with 12 bases identical to TRBD2. The CDR3 runs to 19 residues. V dropped 1 base and J dropped 5; count of bases not matched to a gene: 12. The germline V gene has CDR1 MGHRA and CDR2 YSYEKL. CDR3 DNA: TGCGCCAGCAGCCAAGCCCTAACTAGCGGGGGGCCCGCACACAATGAGCAGTTCTTC. Encoded protein: CASSQALTSGGPAHNEQFF.

This clone was detected a few times. The V and J genes are TRBV29-1 and TRBJ1-2; TRBD1 matches at 7 bases. Unmatched junction bases numbered 17, after V lost 3 bases and J lost 4 bases. In germline, CDR1 is SQVTM, CDR2 ANQGSEA. CDR3 length: 17 residues. CDR3 amino acids: CSVDPPGRAGGIYGYTF. The CDR3 region has the DNA TGCAGCGTTGACCCGCCGGGGCGGGCAGGGGGGATCTATGGCTACACCTTC.

This rearrangement joins TRBV19 to TRBJ2-2; 9 bases match TRBD2. Germline V CDR1 and CDR2: LNHDA, SQIVND (reference sequence). Germline trimming cut 11 bases from V and 6 bases from J; bases unmatched to any gene: 13. The CDR3 has 15 residues. The DNA of the CDR3 is TGTGCCGGCCGGCGGGCGGGGGGGCCCCCCGGGGAGCTGTTTTTT. Encoded protein: CAGRRAGGPPGELFF. Supplemented by reference TRBV19 and TRBJ2-2, the full variable domain reads DGGITQSPKYLFRKEGQNVTLSCEQNLNHDAMYWYRQDPGQGLRLIYYSQIVNDFQKGDIAEGYSVSREKKESFPLTVTSAQKNPTAFYLCAGRRAGGPPGELFFGEGSRLTVL.

V is TRBV24-1 and J is TRBJ1-5, with D possibly matching TRBD1 (6 bases). Trimming shortened V by 1 base and J by 2 bases, and 17 bases separated the two germline ends. The CDR3 length is 18 residues. In germline, CDR1 is KGHDR, CDR2 SFDVKD. CDR3 DNA sequence: TGTGCCACCAGTGATTTCGAGGTGGGGGCCAGGGGCAATCAGCCCCAGCATTTT. It translates to CATSDFEVGARGNQPQHF.

The chain has TRBV3-1 (or the pseudogene TRBV3-2) and TRBJ1-1; D possibly corresponds to TRBD1 (5 bases). Trimming took off 2 bases at V and 6 bases at J, with 13 bases between the two ends. CDR3 length: 14 amino acids. From germline, CDR1 is LGHDT and CDR2 YNNKEL (reference sequence). The DNA of the CDR3 is TGTGCCAGCAGCCAAAGATCCCAGGGTCCTGAAGCTTTCTTT. Translation: CASSQRSQGPEAFF.

The rearrangement joins TRBV6-5 to TRBJ2-7, with 10 nucleotides matching TRBD1. The CDR3 length is 15 residues. The junction had 5 bases not matched to a gene; V was cut back by 6 bases and J by 0 bases. Germline values: CDR1 MNHEY, CDR2 SVGAGI. As DNA, the CDR3 is TGTGCCAGCAGATCGGACAGGGGGGACTCCTACGAGCAGTACGTC. It yields the protein CASRSDRGDSYEQYV.

This chain uses TRBV28 with TRBJ2-3, with a tentative D call TRBD1 (5 bases). Deletions cut 6 bases from V and 9 bases from J, with 10 bases between. This CDR3 comprises 11 residues. Germline CDR1 reads MDHEN; CDR2 reads SYDVKM. The CDR3 bases are TGTGCCAGCAGGCTCAGGGAAACGCAGTATTTT. The encoded protein is CASRLRETQYF.

The V gene is TRBV18, the J gene TRBJ2-2; D perhaps matches TRBD1 (5 bases). Germline V gene sequence: CDR1 KGHSH, CDR2 LQKENI. This CDR3 comprises 14 residues. V lost 7 bases and J 1 base, leaving 10 bases between the germline ends. The CDR3, as DNA: TGTGCCAGCTTATCAGGGCAGAACACCGGGGAGCTGTTTTTT. Protein sequence: CASLSGQNTGELFF. The variable domain in full, with the rest retrieved from reference TRBV18 and TRBJ2-2, is NAGVMQNPRHLVRRRGQEARLRCSPMKGHSHVYWYRQLPEEGLKFMVYLQKENIIDESGMPKERFSAEFPKEGPSILRIQQVVRGDSAAYFCASLSGQNTGELFFGEGSRLTVL.

The rearrangement uses TRBV3-1 (or the pseudogene TRBV3-2) and TRBJ1-2; no firm D call. The CDR3 contains 15 residues. In germline, CDR1 is LGHDT, CDR2 YNNKEL (reference sequence). Trimming shortened V by 0 bases and J by 7 bases, and 15 bases separated the two germline ends. The CDR3 coding sequence is TGTGCCAGCAGCCAAGATGCGGGCAGCTCCCGTGGCTACACCTTC. Translation: CASSQDAGSSRGYTF.

Note on this clone: The same CDR3 arises from other DNA sequences in this sample as well. V and J are TRBV24-1 and TRBJ1-2; D gene uncertain. Trimming pared 1 base from V and 0 bases from J, leaving 5 bases between. This CDR3 has 14 residues. CDR1 is KGHDR and CDR2 is SFDVKD in the germline V gene. CDR3 nucleotides: TGTGCCACCAGTGATTTTAGTTCTAACTATGGCTACACCTTC. It encodes CATSDFSSNYGYTF.

In regard to this clone: The same CDR3 can be traced to other DNA sequences in this sample. V gene TRBV28 combines with J gene TRBJ1-2; 7 bases match TRBD1. With V trimmed by 3 bases and J by 3 bases, 4 bases remained unmatched. CDR3 length: 14 residues. Looked up from germline, CDR1 is MDHEN and CDR2 is SYDVKM. The CDR3 spells CASSLKGADYGYTF. In nucleotides, the CDR3 is TGTGCCAGCAGTTTGAAGGGGGCAGACTATGGCTACACCTTC.

The gene calls are TRBV3-1 (or the pseudogene TRBV3-2) and TRBJ2-2, with TRBD1 identical over 7 bases. Germline assignment: CDR1 LGHDT and CDR2 YNNKEL (reference sequence). This CDR3 has 16 residues. The trim removed 4 bases at V and 1 base at J, leaving 6 bases unmatched. The CDR3 bases are TGTGCCAGCAGCCTACTGGGGACAGAGAACACCGGGGAGCTGTTTTTT. It yields the protein CASSLLGTENTGELFF.

The sample holds one count of this clone. V usage is TRBV3-1 (or the pseudogene TRBV3-2) and J usage is TRBJ2-7, with D possibly matching TRBD2 (6 bases). Germline CDR1 LGHDT, CDR2 YNNKEL (reference sequence). Trimming took 5 bases from V and 2 from J, leaving 16 bases between them. CDR3 length equals 15 residues. The DNA of the CDR3 is TGTGCCAGCAGCTACTCTTTCGCGGGGACCTACGAGCAGTACTTC. This codes for CASSYSFAGTYEQYF.

In DNA form, the CDR3 reads TGTGCCAGCAGTGAGAGGTACACCGGGGAGCTGTTTTTT. This gives the protein CASSERYTGELFF. This chain uses TRBV25-1 with TRBJ2-2; D is ambiguous. CDR1 and CDR2 (germline): MGHDK, SYGVNS. Trimming shortened V by 3 bases and J by 3 bases, and 5 bases separated the two germline ends. This CDR3 has 13 amino acids. Combining the CDR3 with reference TRBV25-1 and TRBJ2-2 gives the whole variable domain EADIYQTPRYLVIGTGKKITLECSQTMGHDKMYWYQQDPGMELHLIHYSYGVNSTEKGDLSSESTVSRIRTEHFPLTLESARPSHTSQYLCASSERYTGELFFGEGSRLTVL.

In its sample, this clone was seen once. The gene calls are TRBV7-9 and TRBJ1-1; possibly TRBD1 for D (5 bases). V was trimmed by 5 bases and J by 5 bases, leaving 24 bases between them. CDR3 length: 17 residues. The germline V gene encodes CDR1 SEHNR and CDR2 FQNEAQ (reference sequence). The CDR3 sequence: CASSKGRVGKGRTEAFF. The CDR3 DNA reads as TGTGCCAGCAGCAAAGGGAGAGTTGGGAAGGGGAGGACTGAAGCTTTCTTT.

The rearrangement joins TRBV24-1 to TRBJ2-1; D not certain. V was cut by 0 bases and J by 6 bases, with 5 bases left in between. This CDR3 comprises 13 residues. Germline CDR1 KGHDR, CDR2 SFDVKD. CDR3 in DNA: TGTGCCACCAGTGATTTGACAGTCAATGAGCAGTTCTTC. Protein sequence: CATSDLTVNEQFF.

The chain has TRBV7-2 and TRBJ2-7; weak D call: TRBD1 (5 bases). There are 13 residues in the CDR3. V lost 5 bases and J lost 6, with 14 bases in between. The germline V gene encodes CDR1 SGHTA and CDR2 FQGNSA. CDR3 DNA sequence: TGTGCCAGCAGCCCTCAGGGTAAGGGCGAGCAGTACTTC. Translated: CASSPQGKGEQYF.

The rearrangement links TRBV7-7 to TRBJ2-5; 13 nucleotides align to TRBD2. The junction had 4 bases not matched to a gene; V was cut back by 4 bases and J by 5 bases. The CDR3 loop spans 15 amino acids. CDR1 SSHAT and CDR2 FNYEAQ come from the germline V gene (reference sequence). The CDR3 here is CASSSGTSGAETQYF. Here the CDR3 DNA reads TGTGCCAGCAGCTCCGGGACTAGCGGGGCTGAGACCCAGTACTTC.

This clone was counted only a few times. This chain joins TRBV6-1 and TRBJ1-5; 8 bases fit TRBD1. V gave up 2 bases and J gave up 1 base; unmatched junction bases: 10. CDR1 and CDR2 from the germline V gene are MNHNS and SASEGT. The CDR3 contains 18 residues. CDR3 in amino acids: CASSERIQGAGSNQPQHF. The CDR3, as DNA: TGTGCCAGCAGTGAAAGGATCCAGGGGGCAGGGAGCAATCAGCCCCAGCATTTT.

This chain joins TRBV28 and TRBJ2-2; no clear D. Looked up from germline, CDR1 is MDHEN and CDR2 is SYDVKM. Between the trimmed V and J ends, which lost 7 bases and 7 bases, there was a span of 10 bases. This CDR3 comprises 12 residues. The DNA of the CDR3 is TGTGCCAGCACCGACCGGGTCGGGGAGCTGTTTTTT. Its protein product is CASTDRVGELFF. Full variable domain (rest looked up from reference TRBV28 and TRBJ2-2): DVKVTQSSRYLVKRTGEKVFLECVQDMDHENMFWYRQDPGLGLRLIYFSYDVKMKEKGDIPEGYSVSREKKERFSLILESASTNQTSMYLCASTDRVGELFFGEGSRLTVL.

The chain carries TRBV6-5 and TRBJ2-3, with 7 bases matching TRBD1. Germline V gene sequence: CDR1 MNHEY, CDR2 SVGAGI. V lost 0 bases to trimming and J lost 4 bases; unmatched junction nucleotides: 7. This CDR3 region has 16 residues. The CDR3 nucleotides are TGTGCCAGCAGTTACTCGTCGCCAGGGACAGCAGATACGCAGTATTTT. Its translation: CASSYSSPGTADTQYF.

The rearrangement uses TRBV6-5 and TRBJ1-1; D perhaps matches TRBD1 (5 bases). Germline CDR1 reads MNHEY; CDR2 reads SVGAGI. The length of the CDR3 is 13 residues. V dropped 6 bases and J dropped 6 bases, with 14 bases sitting between them. In DNA form, the CDR3 reads TGTGCCAGCAGGTCCCCCGGGGGGGCTGAAGCTTTCTTT. Translation gives CASRSPGGAEAFF.